The TCR beta chain described here comes from a study of blood T cell repertoires in COVID-19. About the study: From T cells, B-cell-depleted T cells, or PBMCs came the material, which was cDNA or gDNA.

Per the germline V gene, CDR1 is LNHDA and CDR2 is SQIVND (reference sequence). This CDR3 is built from 12 residues. V was shortened by 0 bases and J by 15 bases, with 12 bases between the two germline ends. Libraries were prepared by immunoSEQ multiplex PCR; TCRdb keeps only in-frame clonotypes and omits some of them. This table has under 200,000 clones, 80% to 95% appearing once. The sample comprised peripheral blood. This sequence originates from a man aged 45-65 years with acute or convalescent COVID-19. The chain carries TRBV19 and TRBJ1-5, with no clear D. The CDR3 loop is CASSIEVTVLHF. CDR3 coding DNA: TGTGCCAGTAGTATAGAGGTCACAGTCTTGCATTTT.